The present T cell receptor (beta chain) was sequenced within a study of T cell responses to AZD1222 COVID-19 vaccine. Study-level points and caveats: Receipt of two AZD1222 doses was followed by a rise in Spike-specific TCR breadth and depth.

Repertoires were generated with immunoSEQ multiplex PCR, while TCRdb's copy carries only in-frame clones and drops some. The sample yields approximately 80,000 clones, around 82% seen once. Of note for this clone: The antigen remains undetermined.

Germline CDR1 SNHLY, CDR2 FYNNEI. Trimming took off 4 bases at V and 2 bases at J, with 13 bases between the two ends. The CDR3 loop spans 15 amino acids. Sequenced material: peripheral blood, taken on day 0 of AZD1222 vaccination. The chain is built from TRBV2 and TRBJ2-3; D gene unclear. This receptor was taken from an adult in good health. Written as DNA, the CDR3 is TGTGCCAGCAGTGGAGGCGGATATTACACAGATACGCAGTATTTT. This translates into CASSGGGYYTDTQYF.